Presented here are 8 T cell receptor beta chains from one specimen sequenced in a study of cytomegalovirus exposure and HLA in healthy donors. PCR primers comprised 60 Vbeta and 13 Jbeta primers. Profiled with immunoSEQ multiplex PCR; TCRdb holds only in-frame clones, not every one. The sample lists 100,000 to 150,000 clones, roughly 82% seen once, with 4.2% in the top ten. The sample comprised PBMCs. The receptor set was obtained from a male donor in good health and CMV-seropositive.

The chain carries TRBV15 and TRBJ1-5, with a weak D call TRBD1 (6 bases). This CDR3 spans 14 amino acids. V dropped 5 bases and J dropped 4 bases, with 12 bases sitting between them. Germline V gene data show CDR1 as LNHNV and CDR2 as YYDKDF (reference sequence). The CDR3 loop is CATSETGRNQPQHF. CDR3 DNA sequence: TGTGCCACCAGCGAGACAGGACGAAATCAGCCCCAGCATTTT.

This clone was observed a single time. V is TRBV5-1 and J is TRBJ2-7; 9 bases align to TRBD2. Germline V gene sequence: CDR1 SGHRS, CDR2 YFSETQ. This CDR3 comprises 18 residues. V lost 1 base, J lost 2 bases, and 13 bases stayed unmatched. The CDR3, as DNA: TGCGCCAGCAGCTTGTGGAGCGGGAGGAGAAAGGGTACCTACGAGCAGTACTTC. The encoded protein is CASSLWSGRRKGTYEQYF.

This clone was observed a handful of times. V is TRBV28 and J is TRBJ2-7; TRBD1 agrees at 8 bases. The V gene's germline CDR1 is MDHEN and CDR2 SYDVKM. The CDR3 spans 14 residues. The junction had 6 bases not matched to a gene; V was cut back by 3 bases and J by 5 bases. The CDR3 DNA reads TGTGCCAGCAGTTTGTTCAGGGGGCACCACGAGCAGTACTTC. Its translation is CASSLFRGHHEQYF.

The CDR3 here is CASSRGGETEAFF. The CDR3 nucleotides are TGTGCCAGCAGCAGAGGAGGGGAAACTGAAGCTTTCTTT. The genes are TRBV7-8 and TRBJ1-1, with TRBD1 as a possible D gene (5 bases). V was clipped by 5 bases and J by 5 bases, with 12 bases between them. The CDR3 length is 13 residues. Germline-derived CDR1 and CDR2 are SGHVS and FQNEAQ. Full variable domain (missing parts from reference TRBV7-8 and TRBJ1-1): GAGVSQSPRYKVAKRGQDVALRCDPISGHVSLFWYQQALGQGPEFLTYFQNEAQLDKSGLPSDRFFAERPEGSVSTLKIQRTQQEDSAVYLCASSRGGETEAFFGQGTRLTVV.

This chain joins TRBV7-9 and TRBJ2-7; 8 nucleotides agree with TRBD2. Germline V gene sequence: CDR1 SEHNR, CDR2 FQNEAQ (reference sequence). Trimming removed 3 bases from V and 0 bases from J; junction bases left unmatched: 1. This CDR3 is 14 amino acids long. The CDR3 coding sequence is TGTGCCAGCAGCTTTAGCGGGATCTCCTACGAGCAGTACTTC. This codes for CASSFSGISYEQYF.

The gene calls are TRBV6-6 and TRBJ2-4; 7 bases are shared with TRBD1. Trimming took 4 bases from V and 12 from J; bases not matched to a gene: 12. Per the germline V gene, CDR1 is MNHNY and CDR2 is SVGAGI (reference sequence). This CDR3 is built from 14 residues. CDR3 in DNA: TGTGCCAGCAGTTCTTACCCGGGACAGTCTCGTCAGTACTTC. Residues: CASSSYPGQSRQYF.

The chain links TRBV2 to TRBJ2-3; tentative D call: TRBD1 (6 bases). This CDR3 is built from 14 residues. Looked up from germline, CDR1 is SNHLY and CDR2 is FYNNEI. The V end was cut by 8 bases, the J end by 4 bases, with 16 bases between. Here the CDR3 DNA reads TGTGCCAGCGCAGTCGACACAGGGTCAGATACGCAGTATTTT. Amino acid sequence: CASAVDTGSDTQYF.

This chain connects TRBV9 to TRBJ2-7; D is uncertain. Germline V gene data show CDR1 as SGDLS and CDR2 as YYNGEE. This CDR3 region has 15 residues. Trimming stripped 0 bases from V and 1 base from J, with 11 bases between. CDR3 loop: CASSVEIGWSYEQYF. CDR3 in DNA: TGTGCCAGCAGCGTAGAAATCGGGTGGTCCTACGAGCAGTACTTC. Supplemented by reference TRBV9 and TRBJ2-7, the full variable domain reads DSGVTQTPKHLITATGQRVTLRCSPRSGDLSVYWYQQSLDQGLQFLIQYYNGEERAKGNILERFSAQQFPDLHSELNLSSLELGDSALYFCASSVEIGWSYEQYFGPGTRLTVT.